The clone carrying this TCR beta chain was seen more than once but under ten times. Germline V gives CDR1 KGHDR, CDR2 SFDVKD. The CDR3 sequence is 16 residues long. V gave up 5 bases and J gave up 7 bases; unmatched junction bases: 8. This entry comes from a study of response to subunit inactivated influenza vaccine. TCRdb used MiXCR to reprocess the RT-PCR reads, holding one entry per CDR3 protein. The table lists roughly 630,000 distinct CDR3 sequences, 11% to 15% of them singletons. The chain couples TRBV24-1 to TRBJ2-1; 12 positions match TRBD2. The sample consisted of PBMCs from blood, taken 14 to 15 days before vaccination. This sequence originates from a man aged 50-59 years who received an inactivated influenza vaccine. DNA of the CDR3: TGTGCCACCAGTGCCACTAGCGGGAGGTATGGGAATGAGCAGTTCTTC. Its protein is CATSATSGRYGNEQFF.